The next 26 T cell receptor beta chains were all read from a single sample in a study of cytomegalovirus exposure and HLA in healthy donors. Profiled with immunoSEQ multiplex PCR; TCRdb holds only in-frame clones, not every one. The sample has about 110,000 clones; about 87% are singletons. Sequenced input: PBMCs. The origin of the receptors is a young woman in good health and CMV-seropositive.

This sequence joins TRBV2 and TRBJ1-3; 9 bases fit TRBD1. The V segment lost 4 bases and the J segment 3 bases; nucleotides outside the gene matches: 7. The germline V gene has CDR1 SNHLY and CDR2 FYNNEI. CDR3 length: 16 amino acids. The CDR3 coding sequence is TGTGCCAGCAGTGCCGCGGGACAGGGTAGTGGAAACACCATATATTTT. Translated: CASSAAGQGSGNTIYF.

V gene TRBV6-1 combines with J gene TRBJ2-7; 10 bases are a match to TRBD1. Germline-derived CDR1 and CDR2 are MNHNS and SASEGT. V gave up 4 bases and J gave up 4 bases; unmatched junction bases: 7. CDR3 length: 15 amino acids. In DNA, the CDR3 is TGTGCCAGCAGTGGAGGGACAGGGGTGGGATACGAGCAGTACTTC. Translation gives CASSGGTGVGYEQYF.

V and J are TRBV6-5 and TRBJ2-7; 8 nucleotides match TRBD1. Germline V CDR1 and CDR2: MNHEY, SVGAGI. V dropped 6 bases and J dropped 6; count of bases not matched to a gene: 1. The CDR3 contains 11 residues. The CDR3 sequence: CASSDRGEQYV. CDR3 coding DNA: TGTGCCAGCAGCGACAGGGGCGAGCAGTACGTC.

The chain is built from TRBV7-9 and TRBJ1-1; no clear D gene. The CDR3 covers 13 residues. Germline CDR1 is SEHNR and CDR2 is FQNEAQ (reference sequence). V was clipped by 11 bases and J by 2 bases, with 15 bases between them. Written as DNA, the CDR3 is TGTGCCGCAACTGCCGGGTCCAACACTGAAGCTTTCTTT. Its protein product is CAATAGSNTEAFF.

As DNA, the CDR3 is TGTGCCAGCGGCCGCTCTGGAAACACCATATATTTT. Its translation is CASGRSGNTIYF. J is TRBJ1-3 and V is TRBV6-5; D unresolved. This CDR3 region has 12 residues. V was cut by 8 bases and J by 0 bases, with 5 bases left in between. Germline assignment: CDR1 MNHEY and CDR2 SVGAGI.

This chain connects TRBV7-9 to TRBJ2-3, with TRBD2 matching over 9 bases. The CDR3 has 16 residues. Germline lookup yields CDR1 SEHNR and CDR2 FQNEAQ (reference sequence). Trimming cost V 3 bases and J 3 bases; bases outside gene matches: 7. DNA of the CDR3: TGTGCCAGCAGCTTTTGGCTAGCGGGGACTACAGATACGCAGTATTTT. Its protein product is CASSFWLAGTTDTQYF. The entire variable domain, with the rest obtained from reference TRBV7-9 and TRBJ2-3, is as follows: DTGVSQNPRHKITKRGQNVTFRCDPISEHNRLYWYRQTLGQGPEFLTYFQNEAQLEKSRLLSDRFSAERPKGSFSTLEIQRTEQGDSAMYLCASSFWLAGTTDTQYFGPGTRLTVL.

DNA of the CDR3: TGCGCCAGCAGCTGGATCGGACAGTACCAAGAGACCCAGTACTTC. Translated, it gives CASSWIGQYQETQYF. The chain has TRBV5-1 and TRBJ2-5; perhaps TRBD1 as D (6 bases). The V gene's germline CDR1 is SGHRS and CDR2 YFSETQ. The CDR3 runs to 15 residues. The V gene lost 3 bases and the J gene lost 0 bases, with 12 bases spanning the gap.

The V call is TRBV5-6, the J call TRBJ2-1; 10 nucleotides agree with TRBD2. The trim removed 4 bases at V and 5 bases at J, leaving 6 bases unmatched. Germline V gene data show CDR1 as SGHDT and CDR2 as YYEEEE. This CDR3 has 15 residues. The CDR3 nucleotides are TGTGCCAGCAGCCCGGGACTAGCGCTTAACAATGAGCAGTTCTTC. It codes for CASSPGLALNNEQFF. Using reference TRBV5-6 and TRBJ2-1 for the parts outside the CDR3, the full variable domain is DAGVTQSPTHLIKTRGQQVTLRCSPKSGHDTVSWYQQALGQGPQFIFQYYEEEERQRGNFPDRFSGHQFPNYSSELNVNALLLGDSALYLCASSPGLALNNEQFFGPGTRLTVL.

The chain is built from TRBV7-9 and TRBJ2-5; TRBD2 agrees at 10 bases. Germline CDR1 reads SEHNR; CDR2 reads FQNEAQ (reference sequence). The length of the CDR3 is 16 residues. The ends lost 5 bases at V and 5 bases at J; junction bases unmatched: 11. The CDR3 loop reads CASSSRIAGGWETQYF. The CDR3 DNA reads TGTGCCAGCAGCAGCCGGATAGCGGGGGGATGGGAGACCCAGTACTTC.

This chain uses TRBV6-5 with TRBJ2-3; TRBD2 matches at 7 bases. CDR1 and CDR2 (germline): MNHEY, SVGAGI. The CDR3 length is 13 residues. Trimming took 5 bases from V and 3 from J; bases not matched to a gene: 2. The CDR3 reads CASSPGLTDTQYF. Here the CDR3 DNA reads TGTGCCAGCAGTCCGGGACTAACAGATACGCAGTATTTT.

The V call is TRBV21-1, the J call TRBJ2-7; TRBD1 is the table's D call and was not checked against the DNA. TRBV21-1 constitutes a pseudogene. CDR3 length equals 13 residues. The CDR3 region has the DNA TGTGCCAGGCCCCCGGGACAGGGGATCGAGCAGTACGTC. This translates into CARPPGQGIEQYV.

The chain employs TRBV6-6 and TRBJ1-2; unclear D gene. This CDR3 spans 14 amino acids. V lost 3 bases to trimming and J lost 6 bases, with 14 bases between them. Germline CDR1 is MNHNY and CDR2 is SVGAGI (reference sequence). This chain's CDR3 is CASSYGQYGDGYTF. In nucleotides, the CDR3 is TGTGCCAGCAGTTATGGGCAGTACGGGGATGGCTACACCTTC.

V gene TRBV2 combines with J gene TRBJ2-4; tentatively, D is TRBD1 (5 bases). V lost 7 bases and J 0 bases, leaving 16 bases between the germline ends. The CDR3 runs 16 residues. Germline V gene sequence: CDR1 SNHLY, CDR2 FYNNEI. CDR3 DNA sequence: TGTGCCAGCAAAACGTCAGGGAACCTAGCCAAAAACATTCAGTACTTC. Translated: CASKTSGNLAKNIQYF.

The V gene is TRBV4-1, the J gene TRBJ2-6, with D unclear. In germline, CDR1 is MGHRA, CDR2 YSYEKL. This CDR3 region has 16 residues. Deletions cut 1 base from V and 0 bases from J, with 7 bases between. DNA for the CDR3: TGCGCCAGCAGCCAAGGTCCCCTCTCTGGGGCCAACGTCCTGACTTTC. Amino acid sequence: CASSQGPLSGANVLTF.

The J gene is TRBJ1-2, the V gene TRBV19, with TRBD1 identical over 7 bases. Trimming at V came to 4 bases and at J to 3 bases, leaving 2 bases not matched to a gene. Germline V gene sequence: CDR1 LNHDA, CDR2 SQIVND (reference sequence). The CDR3 runs 13 residues. The CDR3 spells CASSNTGDYGYTF. For the CDR3, the DNA is TGTGCCAGTAGTAATACAGGGGACTATGGCTACACCTTC. Filled out from reference TRBV19 and TRBJ1-2, the complete variable domain reads DGGITQSPKYLFRKEGQNVTLSCEQNLNHDAMYWYRQDPGQGLRLIYYSQIVNDFQKGDIAEGYSVSREKKESFPLTVTSAQKNPTAFYLCASSNTGDYGYTFGSGTRLTVV.

This rearrangement joins TRBV7-8 to TRBJ2-2, with 8 positions matching TRBD1. V lost 5 bases to trimming and J lost 5 bases; unmatched junction nucleotides: 10. The CDR3 sequence is 16 residues long. The germline V gene encodes CDR1 SGHVS and CDR2 FQNEAQ. The CDR3 bases are TGTGCCAGCAGCCACCCAGACAGGGGTGGGACCGGGGAGCTGTTTTTT. Translated, it gives CASSHPDRGGTGELFF.

The V call is TRBV6-5, the J call TRBJ2-7, with 11 positions matching TRBD1. This CDR3 region has 14 residues. Germline-derived CDR1 and CDR2 are MNHEY and SVGAGI. Trimming at V came to 6 bases and at J to 2 bases, leaving 3 bases not matched to a gene. Here the CDR3 DNA reads TGTGCCAGCAGCCCGGGACAGGGGGCCTACGAGCAGTACGTC. Translated: CASSPGQGAYEQYV.

This chain joins TRBV27 and TRBJ1-5; D uncertain. The CDR3 length is 12 residues. Germline CDR1 is MNHEY and CDR2 is SMNVEV (reference sequence). V was clipped by 4 bases and J by 3 bases, with 4 bases between them. CDR3 loop: CASSSVNQPQHF. CDR3 sequence (DNA): TGTGCCAGCAGTTCTGTCAATCAGCCCCAGCATTTT.

The rearrangement links TRBV11-2 to TRBJ2-1; 10 positions match TRBD1. Unmatched junction bases numbered 5, after V lost 3 bases and J lost 9 bases. The CDR3 is 14 residues long. The V gene's germline CDR1 is SGHAT and CDR2 FQNNGV. CDR3 bases: TGTGCCAGCAGCTTCAGACAGGGGGCGGGTGAGCAGTTCTTC. Amino acid sequence: CASSFRQGAGEQFF.

The chain joins TRBV29-1 to TRBJ1-5, with 7 bases identical to TRBD1. Germline values: CDR1 SQVTM, CDR2 ANQGSEA. There are 13 residues in the CDR3. J gave up 5 bases and V 4 bases, and 5 bases lay outside the gene matches. The DNA for the CDR3 is TGCAGCGTTGGAGGGGGCAGGGATCAGCCCCAGCATTTT. Encoded protein: CSVGGGRDQPQHF.

V gene TRBV18 combines with J gene TRBJ1-5; 8 nucleotides align to TRBD1. This CDR3 is built from 15 residues. Germline lookup yields CDR1 KGHSH and CDR2 LQKENI. V shed 5 bases and J 4 bases; nucleotides not matched to a gene: 7. DNA of the CDR3: TGTGCCAGCTCAATGACAGGGGCGAGGAATCAGCCCCAGCATTTT. It translates to CASSMTGARNQPQHF.

This chain uses TRBV19 with TRBJ2-7; D remains unclear. Germline V gene lookup returns CDR1 LNHDA and CDR2 SQIVND (reference sequence). V gave up 6 bases and J gave up 2 bases, with 5 bases separating them. The CDR3 has 11 amino acids. This chain's CDR3 is CASSYAYEQYF. The CDR3, as DNA: TGTGCCAGTAGCTACGCCTACGAGCAGTACTTC.

The chain couples TRBV27 to TRBJ2-6; a possible D gene is TRBD2 (5 bases). Deletions cut 6 bases from V and 0 bases from J, with 9 bases between. CDR1 and CDR2 from the germline V gene are MNHEY and SMNVEV (reference sequence). The CDR3 runs 15 residues. CDR3 in amino acids: CASRPGVSGANVLTF. The CDR3 coding sequence is TGTGCCAGCAGGCCCGGGGTCTCTGGGGCCAACGTCCTGACTTTC.

The gene calls are TRBV11-2 and TRBJ1-1; 8 bases map to TRBD1. Germline CDR1 reads SGHAT; CDR2 reads FQNNGV. This CDR3 region has 13 residues. The V and J ends lost 1 base and 9 bases, in that order; junction bases with no gene match: 4. The CDR3 DNA reads as TGTGCCAGCAGCTTAGGGCGACAGGGGAAAGCTTTCTTT. It specifies CASSLGRQGKAFF. The full variable domain, completed using reference TRBV11-2 and TRBJ1-1, is EAGVAQSPRYKIIEKRQSVAFWCNPISGHATLYWYQQILGQGPKLLIQFQNNGVVDDSQLPKDRFSAERLKGVDSTLKIQPAKLEDSAVYLCASSLGRQGKAFFGQGTRLTVV.

The chain carries TRBV29-1 and TRBJ2-1; D is unclear. The V end was cut by 3 bases, the J end by 3 bases, with 12 bases between. Germline CDR1 SQVTM, CDR2 ANQGSEA. This CDR3 is 14 amino acids long. This chain's CDR3 is CSVEGTQYYNEQFF. In DNA, the CDR3 is TGCAGCGTTGAGGGCACCCAATACTACAATGAGCAGTTCTTC.

The CDR3 is CASSQDVWVLSHPRTDTQYF. The CDR3 region has the DNA TGCGCCAGCAGCCAAGATGTTTGGGTCTTGTCCCACCCCAGGACAGATACGCAGTATTTT. V and J are TRBV4-3 and TRBJ2-3; unclear D gene. V lost 0 bases, J lost 3 bases, and 25 bases lay in between. Germline-derived CDR1 and CDR2 are LGHNA and YSLEER. CDR3 length equals 20 residues.